This T cell receptor beta chain stems from a study of shared clonotypes between healthy human individuals. The wider study: Each donor's CD4 naive and CD4 memory cells filled three plates apiece, CD8 naive two, and CD8 memory one.

Measured with immunoSEQ multiplex PCR; TCRdb has only the in-frame clones, and not every one. The sample comprises nearly 1,000,000 clones, more than 75% of which are singletons, and approximately 1.5% rests with the top ten. Trimming cost V 11 bases and J 2 bases; bases outside gene matches: 10. The CDR3 runs 14 residues. Germline-derived CDR1 and CDR2 are MDHEN and SYDVKM. The study drew all its donors from Caucasian adults living in Nashville, Tennessee. The receptor comes from a man between 18 and 35 years old in good health. The sequenced sample was memory CD4+ T cells sorted from blood. Subset meaning: CD45RA-negative fraction. The genes are TRBV28 and TRBJ1-2, with TRBD1 matching over 8 bases. The CDR3 sequence: CACYGQGPNYGYTF. The CDR3 nucleotides read TGTGCCTGCTACGGACAGGGCCCCAACTATGGCTACACCTTC.